Below are 9 T cell receptor beta chains sequenced from a single sample in a study of CD8 T cells in ankylosing spondylitis. Study findings and constraints: There was a TCR beta motif, made of several highly homologous variants, that appeared characteristic of ankylosing spondylitis blood.

TCRdb reprocessed the 5' RACE reads with MiXCR, giving one entry per CDR3 protein. Here the sample spans about 840,000 distinct CDR3 sequences, about 10% being singletons. These receptors' antigens are unknown. The source material was blood, either unsorted or a sorted T cell fraction (not recorded which). These receptors were taken from a male donor with ankylosing spondylitis.

This clonotype was counted a few times. This chain links TRBV4-2 with TRBJ1-5; a possible D gene is TRBD1 (5 bases). The germline V gene encodes CDR1 LGHNA and CDR2 YNFKEQ. The germline V and J ends were trimmed by 5 bases and 2 bases, with 16 bases remaining between them. The CDR3 runs 16 residues. DNA of the CDR3: TGTGCCAGCAGCGAGGGGACGGAGAGGGGCAATCAGCCCCAGCATTTT. Residues: CASSEGTERGNQPQHF.

The chain links TRBV28 to TRBJ2-4; 11 bases align to TRBD2. This CDR3 is 15 amino acids long. V shed 1 base, J shed 7 bases, and the junction held 3 bases outside the gene matches. Germline CDR1 MDHEN, CDR2 SYDVKM. The CDR3, as DNA: TGTGCCAGCAGTTTATTACTAGCGGGAGAGAACATTCAGTACTTC. Translating it yields CASSLLLAGENIQYF.

This clonotype was recorded at least ten times. This sequence joins TRBV29-1 and TRBJ1-2; 8 positions match TRBD1. J was trimmed by 0 bases and V by 3 bases; bases with no gene match: 18. Germline CDR1 reads SQVTM; CDR2 reads ANQGSEA. The length of the CDR3 is 19 residues. This CDR3 is CSVDNLTPQDRVANYGYTF. Here the CDR3 DNA reads TGCAGCGTTGATAATCTTACGCCGCAGGACAGGGTGGCTAACTATGGCTACACCTTC.

This chain connects TRBV5-1 to TRBJ2-2, with D tentatively TRBD2 (6 bases). The CDR3 has 16 amino acids. Germline V gene lookup returns CDR1 SGHRS and CDR2 YFSETQ. V lost 0 bases, J lost 3 bases, and 12 bases lay in between. CDR3 amino acids: CASSLDLSGDTGELFF. The DNA of the CDR3 is TGCGCCAGCAGCTTGGACCTTAGCGGAGACACCGGGGAGCTGTTTTTT. Together with reference TRBV5-1 and TRBJ2-2, the CDR3 gives the full variable domain: KAGVTQTPRYLIKTRGQQVTLSCSPISGHRSVSWYQQTPGQGLQFLFEYFSETQRNKGNFPGRFSGRQFSNSRSEMNVSTLELGDSALYLCASSLDLSGDTGELFFGEGSRLTVL.

The J gene is TRBJ1-6, the V gene TRBV12-3 or TRBV12-4; D not certain. Trimming cost V 0 bases and J 14 bases, with 5 bases left between them. This CDR3 comprises 11 residues. This CDR3 is CASSLALSLHF. CDR3 coding DNA: TGTGCCAGCAGTTTAGCGCTCTCCCTCCACTTT.

This clonotype was recorded at least ten times. The chain links TRBV20-1 to TRBJ1-1; D call uncertain. The length of the CDR3 is 11 residues. V lost 5 bases, J lost 7 bases, and 11 bases lay in between. Germline-derived CDR1 and CDR2 are DFQATT and SNEGSKA (reference sequence). The CDR3 nucleotides read TGCAGTGCTCCAGACCCGCTTGAAGCTTTCTTT. Protein sequence: CSAPDPLEAFF.

This clonotype was seen a handful of times. The chain employs TRBV5-6 and TRBJ2-5; no clear D. This CDR3 has 9 residues. Looked up from germline, CDR1 is SGHDT and CDR2 is YYEEEE. The CDR3 DNA sequence: TGTAAGAGGCAAGAGACCCAGTACTTC. Its protein product is CKRQETQYF.

In its sample, this clonotype was seen many times. The chain combines TRBV29-1 with TRBJ2-1, with 9 bases fitting TRBD1. Germline CDR1 and CDR2: SQVTM and ANQGSEA. Trimming cost V 8 bases and J 6 bases; bases outside gene matches: 5. CDR3 length equals 12 residues. The chain's CDR3 is CSTGGSSNEQFF. Here the CDR3 DNA reads TGCAGCACAGGGGGCTCTTCCAATGAGCAGTTCTTC.

V is TRBV5-1 and J is TRBJ1-4; D gene uncertain. The germline V and J ends were trimmed by 0 bases and 4 bases, with 4 bases remaining between them. The CDR3 loop spans 13 amino acids. Per germline, CDR1 SGHRS and CDR2 YFSETQ. CDR3 amino acids: CASSLDLNEKLFF. The CDR3 DNA is TGCGCCAGCAGCTTGGACCTTAATGAAAAACTGTTTTTT. The full variable domain, rest sourced from reference TRBV5-1 and TRBJ1-4, is KAGVTQTPRYLIKTRGQQVTLSCSPISGHRSVSWYQQTPGQGLQFLFEYFSETQRNKGNFPGRFSGRQFSNSRSEMNVSTLELGDSALYLCASSLDLNEKLFFGSGTQLSVL.